This T cell receptor beta chain was identified during a study of blood T cell repertoires in COVID-19. Study as a whole: Sources were T cells, B-cell-depleted T cells, or PBMCs; the material itself was cDNA or gDNA.

The table came from immunoSEQ multiplex PCR; TCRdb's copy has only in-frame clones and leaves some out. This repertoire shows around 57,000 clones, approximately 86% found once; its top ten account for less than 20%. Sequenced input: peripheral blood. The clonotype was recovered from a woman older than 75 with active COVID-19.

CDR3: CASSLMGGRQETQYF. CDR3 sequence (DNA): TGTGCCAGCAGCTTGATGGGGGGGCGGCAAGAGACCCAGTACTTC. V is TRBV7-9 and J is TRBJ2-5; a possible D gene is TRBD2 (7 bases). CDR3 length equals 15 residues. Trimming left V 3 bases short and J 2 bases short, with 13 bases between. The germline V gene encodes CDR1 SEHNR and CDR2 FQNEAQ (reference sequence). The whole variable domain, filled in from reference TRBV7-9 and TRBJ2-5, reads DTGVSQNPRHKITKRGQNVTFRCDPISEHNRLYWYRQTLGQGPEFLTYFQNEAQLEKSRLLSDRFSAERPKGSFSTLEIQRTEQGDSAMYLCASSLMGGRQETQYFGPGTRLLVL.